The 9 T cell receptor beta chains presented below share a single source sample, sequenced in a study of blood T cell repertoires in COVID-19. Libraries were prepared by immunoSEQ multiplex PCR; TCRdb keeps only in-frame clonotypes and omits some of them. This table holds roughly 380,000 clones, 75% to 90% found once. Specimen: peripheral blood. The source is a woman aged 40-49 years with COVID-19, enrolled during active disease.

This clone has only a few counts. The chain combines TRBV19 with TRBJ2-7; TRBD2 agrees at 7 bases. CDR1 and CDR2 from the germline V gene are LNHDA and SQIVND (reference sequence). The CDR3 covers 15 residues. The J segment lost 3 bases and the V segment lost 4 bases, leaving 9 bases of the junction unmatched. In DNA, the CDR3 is TGTGCCAGTAGTACTAAGCGGGACCCTAACTACGAGCAGTACTTC. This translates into CASSTKRDPNYEQYF. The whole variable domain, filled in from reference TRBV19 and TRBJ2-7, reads DGGITQSPKYLFRKEGQNVTLSCEQNLNHDAMYWYRQDPGQGLRLIYYSQIVNDFQKGDIAEGYSVSREKKESFPLTVTSAQKNPTAFYLCASSTKRDPNYEQYFGPGTRLTVT.

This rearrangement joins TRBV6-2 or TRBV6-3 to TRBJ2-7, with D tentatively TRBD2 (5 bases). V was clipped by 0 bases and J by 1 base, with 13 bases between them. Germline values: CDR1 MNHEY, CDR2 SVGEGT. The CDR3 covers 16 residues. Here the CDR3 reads CASSYSPSTGSYEQYF. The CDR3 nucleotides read TGTGCCAGCAGTTACTCCCCTAGCACCGGGTCCTACGAGCAGTACTTC.

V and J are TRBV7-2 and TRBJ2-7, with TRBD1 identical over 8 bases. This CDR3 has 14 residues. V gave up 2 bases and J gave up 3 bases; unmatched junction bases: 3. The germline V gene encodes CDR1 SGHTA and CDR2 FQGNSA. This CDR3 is CASSLYRGDYEQYF. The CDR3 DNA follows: TGTGCCAGCAGCTTATACAGGGGGGACTACGAGCAGTACTTC.

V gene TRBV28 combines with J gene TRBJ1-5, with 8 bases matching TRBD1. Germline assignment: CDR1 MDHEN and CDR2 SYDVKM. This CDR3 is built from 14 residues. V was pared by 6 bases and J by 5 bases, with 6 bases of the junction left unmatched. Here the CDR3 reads CASRTGTGHQPQHF. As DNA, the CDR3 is TGTGCCAGCAGGACCGGGACAGGCCATCAGCCCCAGCATTTT.

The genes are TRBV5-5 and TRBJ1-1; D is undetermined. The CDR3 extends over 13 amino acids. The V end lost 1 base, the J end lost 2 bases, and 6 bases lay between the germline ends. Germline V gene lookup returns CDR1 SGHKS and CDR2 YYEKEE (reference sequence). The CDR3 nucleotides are TGTGCCAGCAGCTTGATTAGCAACACTGAAGCTTTCTTT. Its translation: CASSLISNTEAFF.

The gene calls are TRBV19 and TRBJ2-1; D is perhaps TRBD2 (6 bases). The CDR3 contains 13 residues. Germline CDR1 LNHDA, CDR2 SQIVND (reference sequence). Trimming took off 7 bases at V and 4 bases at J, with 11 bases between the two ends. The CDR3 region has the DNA TGTGCCAGTAAGGCGGGGCATTACAATGAGCAGTTCTTC. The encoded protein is CASKAGHYNEQFF. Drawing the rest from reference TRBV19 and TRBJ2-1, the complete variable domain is DGGITQSPKYLFRKEGQNVTLSCEQNLNHDAMYWYRQDPGQGLRLIYYSQIVNDFQKGDIAEGYSVSREKKESFPLTVTSAQKNPTAFYLCASKAGHYNEQFFGPGTRLTVL.

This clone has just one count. The CDR3 region has the DNA TGTGCCAGCAGCGGAGGGGGCAAGGGGGTGGCTTTCTTT. This codes for CASSGGGKGVAFF. This chain joins TRBV9 and TRBJ1-1; 7 nucleotides align to TRBD1. Germline-derived CDR1 and CDR2 are SGDLS and YYNGEE. This CDR3 comprises 13 residues. With V trimmed by 3 bases and J by 11 bases, 10 bases remained unmatched.

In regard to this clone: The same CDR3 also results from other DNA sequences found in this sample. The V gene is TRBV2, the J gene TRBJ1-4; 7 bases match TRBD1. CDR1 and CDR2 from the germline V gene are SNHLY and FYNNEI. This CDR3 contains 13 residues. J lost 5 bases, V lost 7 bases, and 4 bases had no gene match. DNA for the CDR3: TGTGCCAGCAAGGGACAGCTAAATGAAAAACTGTTTTTT. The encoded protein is CASKGQLNEKLFF. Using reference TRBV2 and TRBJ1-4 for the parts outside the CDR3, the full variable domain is EPEVTQTPSHQVTQMGQEVILRCVPISNHLYFYWYRQILGQKVEFLVSFYNNEISEKSEIFDDQFSVERPDGSNFTLKIRSTKLEDSAMYFCASKGQLNEKLFFGSGTQLSVL.

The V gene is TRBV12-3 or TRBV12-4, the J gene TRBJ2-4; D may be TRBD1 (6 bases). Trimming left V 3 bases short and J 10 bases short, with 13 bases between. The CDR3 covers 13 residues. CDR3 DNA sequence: TGTGCCAGCAGTTTCCGGACAGACCGAATTCAGTACTTC. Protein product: CASSFRTDRIQYF.